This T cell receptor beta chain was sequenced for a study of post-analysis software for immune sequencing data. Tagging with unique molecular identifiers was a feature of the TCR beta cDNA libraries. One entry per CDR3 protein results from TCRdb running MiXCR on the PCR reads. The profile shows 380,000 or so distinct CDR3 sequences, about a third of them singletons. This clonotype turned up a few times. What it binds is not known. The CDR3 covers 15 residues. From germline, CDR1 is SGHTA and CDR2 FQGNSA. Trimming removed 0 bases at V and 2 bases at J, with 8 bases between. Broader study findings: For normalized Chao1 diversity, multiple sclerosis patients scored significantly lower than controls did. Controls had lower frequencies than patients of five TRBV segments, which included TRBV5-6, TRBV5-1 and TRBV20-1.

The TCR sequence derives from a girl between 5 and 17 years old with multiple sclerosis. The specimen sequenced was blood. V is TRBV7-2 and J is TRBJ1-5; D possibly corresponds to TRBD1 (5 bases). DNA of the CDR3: TGTGCCAGCAGCTTAGCTTCGGGGGGCAATCAGCCCCAGCATTTT. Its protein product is CASSLASGGNQPQHF.